One T cell receptor beta chain is described in this entry. Its recognized antigen is unknown. No qualities accompany the bases; no much larger clone lies one base away. Deletion took 4 bases off V and 4 bases off J, with a span of 13 bases between the germline ends. The CDR3 starts with the cysteine, ends with the phenylalanine, and has 13 residues. The sequence is cut down to CDR3 DNA, 39 bases in frame from base 1. CDR1 and CDR2 were assigned from the germline V gene (reference sequence) as DFQATT and SNEGSKA. The data derive from a study of T cell repertoires in cytomegalovirus infection (dated by TCRdb to about 2019). Context from the whole study: Donor HLA type was relevant to the analysis, as public TCR beta signatures indicated carriage of CMV infection together with the matching HLA type. Overall results and qualifications from the work: Cumulative frequency of public TCR beta family members discriminated carriers of CMV infection plus the relevant HLA type in this cohort and an independent approximately 350-donor cohort. The ex vivo response was dominated by HLA-C-restricted CMV-specific TCR beta clonotypes, which also provided the single most frequent clonotype in two of eight donors.

For sequencing, an Illumina HiSeq 1500 was employed. TCRdb cleaned the public reads at Q25 with fastp, built clones with MiXCR and kept in-frame beta chains. Rows are unified per CDR3 protein, each entry keeping the most common DNA and genes. The sample has 250,000 or so distinct CDR3 sequences on record, 9% to 15% of them singletons. 1.5% to 2% of the sample comes from the top ten. Sequencing used PBMCs. Rearrangement joined TRBV20-1 to TRBJ1-1, with the D gene call left open. The TCR was taken from a human donor in good health (CMV status not recorded). Some clones in this sample may be carry-over from other donors' samples. The DNA is as follows: TGCAGTGCTAAGGATCAGGTCGCCACTGAAGCTTTCTTT. This gives the protein CSAKDQVATEAFF.